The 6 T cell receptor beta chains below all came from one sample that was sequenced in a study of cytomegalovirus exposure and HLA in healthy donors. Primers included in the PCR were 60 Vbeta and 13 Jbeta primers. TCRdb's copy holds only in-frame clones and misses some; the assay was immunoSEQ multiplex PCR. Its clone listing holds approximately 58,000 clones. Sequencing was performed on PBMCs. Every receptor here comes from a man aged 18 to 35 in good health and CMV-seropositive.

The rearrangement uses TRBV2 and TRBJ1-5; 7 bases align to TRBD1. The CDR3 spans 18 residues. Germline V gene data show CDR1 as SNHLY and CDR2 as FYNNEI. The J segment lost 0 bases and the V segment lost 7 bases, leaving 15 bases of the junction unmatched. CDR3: CASIRDRVGGNSNQPQHF. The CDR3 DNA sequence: TGTGCCAGCATTCGAGACAGGGTAGGGGGTAATAGCAATCAGCCCCAGCATTTT.

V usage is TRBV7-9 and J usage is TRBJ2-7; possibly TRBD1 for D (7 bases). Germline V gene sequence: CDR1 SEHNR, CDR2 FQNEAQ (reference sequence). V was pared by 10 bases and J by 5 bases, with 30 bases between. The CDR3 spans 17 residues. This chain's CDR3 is CATGSWGLSRGNDEQYF. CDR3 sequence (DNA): TGTGCCACCGGGAGTTGGGGGCTCAGCAGGGGGAACGACGAGCAGTACTTC.

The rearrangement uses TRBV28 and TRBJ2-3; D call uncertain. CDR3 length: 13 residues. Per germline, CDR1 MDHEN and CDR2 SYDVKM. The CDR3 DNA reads TGTGCGAGTGAGACTCCGCTCACAGATACGCAGTATTTT. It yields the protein CASETPLTDTQYF.

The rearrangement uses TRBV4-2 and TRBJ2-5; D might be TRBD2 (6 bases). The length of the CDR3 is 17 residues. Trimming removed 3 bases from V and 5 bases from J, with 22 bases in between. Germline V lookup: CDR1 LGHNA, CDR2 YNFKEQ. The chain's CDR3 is CASSHVGGLAYPETQYF. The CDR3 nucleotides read TGTGCCAGCAGCCATGTCGGGGGTTTGGCGTATCCGGAGACCCAGTACTTC.

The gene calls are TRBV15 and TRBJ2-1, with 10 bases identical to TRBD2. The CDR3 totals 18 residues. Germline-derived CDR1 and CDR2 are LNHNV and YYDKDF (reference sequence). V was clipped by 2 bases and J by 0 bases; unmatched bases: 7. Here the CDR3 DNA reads TGTGCCACCAGCAGATTCGGGACTAGCGACCTCTCCTACAATGAGCAGTTCTTC. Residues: CATSRFGTSDLSYNEQFF. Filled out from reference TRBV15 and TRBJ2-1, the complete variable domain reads DAMVIQNPRYQVTQFGKPVTLSCSQTLNHNVMYWYQQKSSQAPKLLFHYYDKDFNNEADTPDNFQSRRPNTSFCFLDIRSPGLGDTAMYLCATSRFGTSDLSYNEQFFGPGTRLTVL.

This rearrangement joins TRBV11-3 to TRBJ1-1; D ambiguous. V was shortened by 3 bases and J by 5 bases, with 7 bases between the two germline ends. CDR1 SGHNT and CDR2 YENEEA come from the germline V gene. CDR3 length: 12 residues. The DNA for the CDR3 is TGTGCCAGCAGCTTGCGGGTGACTGAAGCTTTCTTT. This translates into CASSLRVTEAFF.